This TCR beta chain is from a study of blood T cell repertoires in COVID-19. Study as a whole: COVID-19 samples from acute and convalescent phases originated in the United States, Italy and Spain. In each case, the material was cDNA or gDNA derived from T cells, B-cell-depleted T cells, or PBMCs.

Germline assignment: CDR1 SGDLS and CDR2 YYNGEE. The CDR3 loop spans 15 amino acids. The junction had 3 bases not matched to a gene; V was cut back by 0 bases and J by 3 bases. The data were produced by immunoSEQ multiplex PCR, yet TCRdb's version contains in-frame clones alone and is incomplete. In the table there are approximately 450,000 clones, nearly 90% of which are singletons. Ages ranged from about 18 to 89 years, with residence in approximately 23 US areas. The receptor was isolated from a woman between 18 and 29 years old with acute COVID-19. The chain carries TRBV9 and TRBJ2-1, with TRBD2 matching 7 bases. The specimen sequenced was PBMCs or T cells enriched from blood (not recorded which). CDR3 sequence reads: CASSVVTSNYNEQFF. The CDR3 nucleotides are TGTGCCAGCAGCGTAGTGACTAGCAACTACAATGAGCAGTTCTTC. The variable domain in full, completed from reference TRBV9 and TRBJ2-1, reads DSGVTQTPKHLITATGQRVTLRCSPRSGDLSVYWYQQSLDQGLQFLIQYYNGEERAKGNILERFSAQQFPDLHSELNLSSLELGDSALYFCASSVVTSNYNEQFFGPGTRLTVL.